This TCR beta chain was captured in a study of ipilimumab plus nivolumab after autologous stem cell transplantation. Study overall: Patients received a median of roughly five ipilimumab and roughly eight nivolumab doses. DLBCL patients had primary refractory or relapsed disease. Study-wide results and caveats: Per the authors, repertoire, Treg and microbiota data justify further study.

Starting 14 to 28 days after autologous transplant, ipilimumab 1 mg/kg was given. Clones were sequenced by immunoSEQ multiplex PCR, and TCRdb holds only the in-frame ones, with some missing. The sample lists about 83,000 clones; about 83% were seen once. About this clone: Its specificity is not known.

Sequencing used PBMCs, obtained in a trial of ipilimumab plus nivolumab as post-transplant consolidation. This TCR came from a male donor with diffuse large B-cell lymphoma.

The CDR3 reads CASFLGGLQETQYF. In nucleotides, the CDR3 is TGTGCCAGCTTCTTGGGGGGGCTTCAAGAGACCCAGTACTTC. The chain recombines TRBV2 with TRBJ2-5; D may be TRBD2 (7 bases). Looked up from germline, CDR1 is SNHLY and CDR2 is FYNNEI. The CDR3 is made up of 14 amino acids. The V end lost 8 bases, the J end lost 2 bases, and 15 bases lay between the germline ends. The full variable domain, in which reference TRBV2 and TRBJ2-5 provide the parts outside the CDR3, is EPEVTQTPSHQVTQMGQEVILRCVPISNHLYFYWYRQILGQKVEFLVSFYNNEISEKSEIFDDQFSVERPDGSNFTLKIRSTKLEDSAMYFCASFLGGLQETQYFGPGTRLLVL.